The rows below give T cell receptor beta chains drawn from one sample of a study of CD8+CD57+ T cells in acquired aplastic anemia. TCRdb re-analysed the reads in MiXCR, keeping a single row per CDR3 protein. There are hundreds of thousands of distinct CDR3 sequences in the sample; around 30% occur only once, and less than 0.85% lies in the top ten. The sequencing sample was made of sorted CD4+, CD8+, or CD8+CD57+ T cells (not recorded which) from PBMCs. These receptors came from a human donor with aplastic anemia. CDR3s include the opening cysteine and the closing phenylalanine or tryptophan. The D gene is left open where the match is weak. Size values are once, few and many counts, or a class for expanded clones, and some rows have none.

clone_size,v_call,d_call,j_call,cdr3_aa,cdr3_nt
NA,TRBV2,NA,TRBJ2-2,CASRDSLPTGELFF,TGTGCCAGCAGGGACAGTCTCCCCACCGGGGAGCTGTTTTTT
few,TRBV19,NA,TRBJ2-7,CASSIVVGRQGPVYEQYF,TGTGCCAGTAGTATCGTAGTGGGTCGGCAGGGGCCAGTCTACGAGCAGTACTTC
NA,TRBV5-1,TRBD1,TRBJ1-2,CASSLGDRFGDTGYGYTF,TGCGCCAGCAGCTTGGGGGACAGGTTTGGGGACACGGGCTATGGCTACACCTTC
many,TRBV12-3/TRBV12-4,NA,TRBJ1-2,CASSLRFGFGDGYTF,TGTGCCAGCAGTTTGCGGTTTGGGTTTGGAGATGGCTACACCTTC
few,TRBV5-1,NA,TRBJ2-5,CASSEPGIQGETQYF,TGCGCCAGCAGCGAGCCGGGAATTCAGGGGGAGACCCAGTACTTC
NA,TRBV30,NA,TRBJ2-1,CAWSEEGASINEQFF,TGTGCCTGGAGTGAGGAGGGGGCGTCAATCAATGAGCAGTTCTTC
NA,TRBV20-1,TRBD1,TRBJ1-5,CSARLRQGTDQPQHF,TGCAGTGCTAGACTCAGACAGGGCACTGATCAGCCCCAGCATTTT
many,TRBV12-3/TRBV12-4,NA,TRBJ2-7,CASAGFPYEQYF,TGTGCCAGCGCGGGGTTCCCTTACGAGCAGTACTTC
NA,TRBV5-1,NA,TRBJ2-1,CASRLGPYNEQFF,TGCGCCAGCAGGCTTGGTCCTTACAATGAGCAGTTCTTC
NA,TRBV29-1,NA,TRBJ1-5,CSLVGGVFTDNQPQHF,TGCAGCTTAGTCGGGGGCGTGTTTACTGACAATCAGCCCCAGCATTTT
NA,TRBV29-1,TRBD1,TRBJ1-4,CSVDRGRGEKLFF,TGCAGCGTTGATAGGGGGCGAGGGGAAAAACTGTTTTTT
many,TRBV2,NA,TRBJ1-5,CASSEGHPIGGQPQHF,TGTGCCAGCAGTGAAGGACACCCTATAGGCGGTCAGCCCCAGCATTTT
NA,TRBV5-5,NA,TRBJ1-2,CASSFWGALYGYTF,TGTGCCAGCAGCTTTTGGGGGGCGCTCTATGGCTACACCTTC
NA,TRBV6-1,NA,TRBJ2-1,CASTMNHGDEQFF,TGTGCCAGCACCATGAACCACGGGGATGAGCAGTTCTTC
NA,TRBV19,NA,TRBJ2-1,CASSPSGGRGAYNEQFF,TGTGCCAGTAGTCCCTCCGGAGGGAGAGGCGCCTACAATGAGCAGTTCTTC
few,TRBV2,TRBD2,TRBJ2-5,CASSPAGDRETQYF,TGTGCCAGCTCACCGGCGGGAGATCGAGAGACCCAGTACTTC
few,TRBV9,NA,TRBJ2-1,CASSGGTLGDNKQFF,TGTGCCAGCAGCGGCGGGACTCTCGGGGACAATAAGCAGTTCTTC
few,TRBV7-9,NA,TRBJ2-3,CASLGRTDTQYF,TGTGCCAGCCTTGGGCGCACAGATACGCAGTATTTT
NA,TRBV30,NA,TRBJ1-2,CAWSVLRYGYTF,TGTGCCTGGAGTGTCCTTAGGTATGGCTACACCTTC
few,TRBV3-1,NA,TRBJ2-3,CASSPKAGGTDTQYF,TGTGCCAGCAGCCCCAAGGCCGGGGGCACAGATACGCAGTATTTT
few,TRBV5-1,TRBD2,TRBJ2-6,CASSLDGLAGGRGANVLTF,TGCGCCAGCAGCTTGGATGGACTAGCGGGAGGGCGTGGGGCCAACGTCCTGACTTTC
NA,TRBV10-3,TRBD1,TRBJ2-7,CAISGQGGEQYF,TGTGCCATCAGCGGACAGGGAGGCGAGCAGTACTTC
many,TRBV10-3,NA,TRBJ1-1,CAISESTGSGTEAFF,TGTGCCATCAGTGAGTCGACAGGCTCGGGCACTGAAGCTTTCTTT
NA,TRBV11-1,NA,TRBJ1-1,CASSLTSMGRRDTEAFF,TGTGCCAGCAGCTTAACTTCTATGGGACGAAGGGACACTGAAGCTTTCTTT
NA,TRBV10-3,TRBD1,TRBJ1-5,CAIRDRTDEHF,TGTGCCATCAGGGACAGGACGGATGAGCATTTT
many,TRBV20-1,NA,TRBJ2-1,CSASLGDEQFF,TGCAGTGCTAGTTTGGGCGATGAGCAGTTCTTC
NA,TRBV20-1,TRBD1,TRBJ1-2,CSASSGTGGIFGYTF,TGCAGTGCCAGCTCCGGGACAGGCGGGATATTCGGCTACACCTTC